Shown below are 5 T cell receptor beta chains from a single sample sequenced in a study of cytomegalovirus exposure and HLA in healthy donors. PCR was performed using 60 Vbeta and 13 Jbeta primers. The method was immunoSEQ multiplex PCR; TCRdb's version includes in-frame clones alone and lacks a portion of them. The sample contains 150,000 to 200,000 clones, nearly 70% of which appear only once. The sample comprised PBMCs. Receptors were obtained from a man aged 25-45 years in good health and CMV-seropositive.

The V call is TRBV5-1, the J call TRBJ2-7; D possibly corresponds to TRBD2 (6 bases). V lost 2 bases, J lost 3 bases, and 6 bases lay in between. This CDR3 region has 12 residues. Germline V CDR1 and CDR2: SGHRS, YFSETQ. CDR3 region: CASSFGSYEQYF. The CDR3 DNA sequence: TGCGCCAGCAGCTTCGGGAGCTACGAGCAGTACTTC.

V gene TRBV2 combines with J gene TRBJ2-6; weak D call: TRBD1 (6 bases). The germline V gene encodes CDR1 SNHLY and CDR2 FYNNEI. This CDR3 is built from 16 residues. V dropped 7 bases and J dropped 3 bases, with 16 bases sitting between them. The CDR3 bases are TGTGCCAGCAATGGGGGCATGAGTATTGGGGCCAACGTCCTGACTTTC. Translating it yields CASNGGMSIGANVLTF.

The rearrangement links TRBV2 to TRBJ2-1, with D perhaps matching TRBD2 (5 bases). The germline V and J ends were trimmed by 2 bases and 9 bases, with 11 bases remaining between them. Looked up from germline, CDR1 is SNHLY and CDR2 is FYNNEI. This CDR3 has 13 residues. The CDR3 nucleotides are TGTGCCAGCAGTGAAAATTCGGGGAGTGAGCAGTTCTTC. It is translated as CASSENSGSEQFF.

The chain links TRBV6-1 to TRBJ1-5; TRBD1 aligns across 9 bases. Per germline, CDR1 MNHNS and CDR2 SASEGT. V shed 6 bases and J 4 bases; nucleotides not matched to a gene: 4. This CDR3 has 14 amino acids. The CDR3: CASSRDRANQPQHF. As DNA, the CDR3 is TGTGCCAGCAGCCGGGACAGGGCTAATCAGCCCCAGCATTTT.

This clone was seen only once. The CDR3 reads CASRDSSGRALGNEQFF. The CDR3, as DNA: TGTGCCAGCAGGGACAGTAGCGGGAGGGCTCTTGGGAATGAGCAGTTCTTC. This chain joins TRBV19 and TRBJ2-1; 11 bases are a match to TRBD2. The CDR3 is 17 residues long. The J segment lost 7 bases and the V segment lost 9 bases, leaving 17 bases of the junction unmatched. Germline V lookup: CDR1 LNHDA, CDR2 SQIVND (reference sequence).